The T cell receptor beta chain under discussion was sequenced for a study of response to subunit inactivated influenza vaccine (dated by TCRdb to between 2017 and 2018). Background on the whole study: The study used deep quantitative T cell receptor repertoire profiling to track responses to a trivalent subunit inactivated influenza vaccine.

CDR1 and CDR2 are read off the germline V gene as MNHEY and SVGEGT. V is reduced by 3 bases and J by 2 bases, leaving a spacing of 7 bases between them. The CDR3 numbers 13 residues from cysteine through phenylalanine. The only DNA kept is the CDR3, 39 bases in frame from the first base. The library was prepared using RT-PCR. Sequencing instrument: Illumina HiSeq 2500. The public reads were reprocessed in TCRdb via fastp at Q25 and MiXCR, keeping in-frame beta chains. Identical CDR3 proteins give one entry, which carries the most common genes and DNA. The table for this sample lists around 750,000 distinct CDR3 sequences; over 20% of them were counted only once. 10% of the sample comes from the top ten. Concerning this clonotype: The target of this receptor is not known. No qualities accompany the bases; no much larger clone lies one base away.

The paper's findings and limits, for the study overall: According to the authors, only a limited number of new T cells may be recruited by each seasonal influenza vaccination.

The receptor was isolated from a man aged 45 to 65 who received an inactivated influenza vaccine. Donor details come from another sample of the same person, matched by shared clones. Sequences were derived from PBMCs from blood, sampled 5 to 6 days after vaccination. This chain joins TRBV6-2 or TRBV6-3 to TRBJ2-5, with no D gene named confidently. The CDR3 region reads CASSYALQETQYF. The bases read TGTGCCAGCAGTTATGCTCTGCAAGAGACCCAGTACTTC.